These T cell receptor beta chains were read from a single sample in a study of cytomegalovirus exposure and HLA in healthy donors. Some clones are missing from TCRdb's copy, which holds only in-frame ones; the method was immunoSEQ multiplex PCR. The sample includes hundreds of thousands of clones, roughly 70% of them seen just once. The source material was PBMCs. The receptors here all came from a female donor in good health and CMV-seronegative. Both conserved end residues are part of each CDR3. The order of the fields is CDR3 protein, V gene.

CDR3aa: CASSVTIAGTSYEQYF; v_gene: TRBV9
CDR3aa: CASSLGRGSYEQYF; v_gene: TRBV5-1
CDR3aa: CASSFHYEQYF; v_gene: TRBV11-2
CDR3aa: CAIPSGQGGYGYTF; v_gene: TRBV28
CDR3aa: CASSLGEGTGNQPQHF; v_gene: TRBV7-9
CDR3aa: CASSQRGLVYNEQFF; v_gene: TRBV6-6
CDR3aa: CACNRGRGVVDEQFF; v_gene: TRBV6-5
CDR3aa: CASSVTSGSTGELFF; v_gene: TRBV6-4
CDR3aa: CASSHRTGGLAKNIQYF; v_gene: TRBV23-1
CDR3aa: CASMGGSSGNNEQFF; v_gene: TRBV6-5
CDR3aa: CASTGTAGGEQYF; v_gene: TRBV28
CDR3aa: CASSPGTGTYEQYF; v_gene: TRBV18
CDR3aa: CASSGHTGAYEQYF; v_gene: TRBV10-2
CDR3aa: CASSLMSATGEETQYF; v_gene: TRBV27
CDR3aa: CASSLGQGAHEQFF; v_gene: TRBV7-2
CDR3aa: CASSLGRGGEQFF; v_gene: TRBV7-7
CDR3aa: CASSPGGEQFF; v_gene: TRBV18